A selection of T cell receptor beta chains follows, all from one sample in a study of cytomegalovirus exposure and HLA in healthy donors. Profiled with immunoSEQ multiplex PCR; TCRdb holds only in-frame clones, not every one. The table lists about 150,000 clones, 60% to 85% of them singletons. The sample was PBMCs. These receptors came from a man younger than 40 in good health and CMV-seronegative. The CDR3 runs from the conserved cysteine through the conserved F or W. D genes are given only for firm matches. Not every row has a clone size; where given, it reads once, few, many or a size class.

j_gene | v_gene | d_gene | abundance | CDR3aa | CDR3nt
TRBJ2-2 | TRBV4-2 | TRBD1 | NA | CASRRTGGNTGELFF | TGTGCCAGCAGGCGGACAGGGGGAAACACCGGGGAGCTGTTTTTT
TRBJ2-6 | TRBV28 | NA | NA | CASSRGGESGANVLTF | TGTGCCAGCAGTCGAGGCGGCGAGTCTGGGGCCAACGTCCTGACTTTC
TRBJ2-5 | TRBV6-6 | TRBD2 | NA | CASSYIGTSGKETQYF | TGTGCCAGCAGTTACATCGGGACTAGCGGGAAGGAGACCCAGTACTTC
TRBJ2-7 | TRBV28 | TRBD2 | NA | CASTQSGGSYEQYF | TGTGCCAGTACCCAGAGCGGGGGCTCCTACGAGCAGTACTTC
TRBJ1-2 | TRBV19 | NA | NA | CASSTDSPGNYGYTF | TGTGCCAGCAGTACGGACAGCCCTGGGAACTATGGCTACACCTTC
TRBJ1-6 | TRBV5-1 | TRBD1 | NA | CASSLLPGQGAQGHF | TGCGCCAGCAGCTTGCTCCCGGGACAGGGTGCCCAGGGCCACTTT
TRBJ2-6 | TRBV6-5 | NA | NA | CASSYGRSSGANVLTF | TGTGCCAGCAGTTACGGTAGAAGCTCTGGGGCCAACGTCCTGACTTTC
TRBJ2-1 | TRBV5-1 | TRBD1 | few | CASSPRQTGEQFF | TGCGCCAGCAGCCCGAGACAGACAGGGGAGCAGTTCTTC
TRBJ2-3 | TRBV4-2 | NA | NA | CASSQVPDGGTDTQYF | TGTGCCAGCAGCCAAGTCCCGGATGGCGGGACAGATACGCAGTATTTT
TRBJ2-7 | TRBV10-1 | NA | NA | CASSEGGGPYEQYF | TGCGCCAGCAGTGAAGGAGGGGGCCCCTACGAGCAGTACTTC